This T cell receptor beta chain originates from a study of T cell responses to AZD1222 COVID-19 vaccine. Note on this clone: Its antigen is unidentified.

CDR1 and CDR2 (germline): MNHEY, SVGAGI. With V trimmed by 2 bases and J by 5 bases, 5 bases remained unmatched. The CDR3 contains 14 residues. Sequencing used immunoSEQ multiplex PCR; TCRdb keeps in-frame clones, though not all of them. The sample has 170,000 or so clones, about 86% seen once. Findings and caveats of the study: It was only a handful of AZD1222 recipients who were seropositive at baseline. Donors, mostly white British, included more females; clonal diversity was possibly underestimated. Nearly half of unique spike-specific TCRs reportedly avoided B.1.351 and B.1.1.7 mutated regions.

Sequenced here: peripheral blood, sampled 28 days after the second AZD1222 dose. This clonotype was sampled from an adult who received the AZD1222 COVID-19 vaccine. The chain couples TRBV6-5 to TRBJ1-2; 7 bases agree with TRBD1. CDR3 loop: CASSYAGTAYGYTF. CDR3 sequence (DNA): TGTGCCAGCAGTTACGCCGGGACAGCTTATGGCTACACCTTC.